The 14 T cell receptor beta chains below all came from one sample that was sequenced in a study of beta chain features in type 1 diabetes. The study's findings and limits: Among all four CD4+ subsets, Type 1 diabetes patients had TCRB CDR3s that were moderately but significantly shorter.

The investigators reverse transcribed all of the isolated RNA, so they sequenced expressed TCRB transcripts. Sequencing was performed with immunoSEQ multiplex PCR; in TCRdb, only in-frame clones are kept and a portion is missing. The sample comprises about 700,000 clones, around an eighth of which are singletons, and less than 0.025% rests with the top ten. These receptors' targets are unknown. Input material: naive CD4+ T cells from blood. The receptors stem from a man between 18 and 29 years old with type 1 diabetes.

The chain joins TRBV28 to TRBJ1-6; 9 bases line up with TRBD1. Germline CDR1 is MDHEN and CDR2 is SYDVKM. CDR3 length equals 14 residues. The V and J ends lost 8 bases and 10 bases, in that order; junction bases with no gene match: 9. CDR3 sequence (DNA): TGTGCCAGCCTTCAGGGACAGGGCAACTCACCCCTCCACTTT. It translates to CASLQGQGNSPLHF.

Concerning this clone itself: Additional DNA sequences in this sample encode the identical CDR3. The J gene is TRBJ2-5, the V gene TRBV18, with D perhaps TRBD2 (5 bases). Germline V gene lookup returns CDR1 KGHSH and CDR2 LQKENI. V shed 3 bases and J shed 2 bases, with 10 bases lying between them. The CDR3 sequence is 14 residues long. The CDR3 loop reads CASSPPGSQETQYF. CDR3 coding DNA: TGTGCCAGCTCACCTCCGGGGTCTCAAGAGACCCAGTACTTC. The full variable domain, in which reference TRBV18 and TRBJ2-5 provide the parts outside the CDR3, is NAGVMQNPRHLVRRRGQEARLRCSPMKGHSHVYWYRQLPEEGLKFMVYLQKENIIDESGMPKERFSAEFPKEGPSILRIQQVVRGDSAAYFCASSPPGSQETQYFGPGTRLLVL.

The rearrangement uses TRBV19 and TRBJ1-1; D gene uncertain. V was cut by 5 bases and J by 0 bases, with 16 bases left in between. The germline V gene has CDR1 LNHDA and CDR2 SQIVND (reference sequence). This CDR3 has 16 residues. The CDR3 DNA reads TGTGCCAGTAGTCTAGGATGGACGGTTTTGAACACTGAAGCTTTCTTT. It is translated as CASSLGWTVLNTEAFF.

In this sample, this clone turned up a few times. V is TRBV5-6 and J is TRBJ2-1; D is ambiguous. Per germline, CDR1 SGHDT and CDR2 YYEEEE. Trimming removed 1 base at V and 5 bases at J, with 10 bases between. CDR3 length: 14 residues. The CDR3 loop reads CASSLSGINNEQFF. CDR3 DNA: TGTGCCAGCAGCTTGTCTGGGATCAACAATGAGCAGTTCTTC.

The gene calls are TRBV27 and TRBJ2-3; D might be TRBD1 (6 bases). CDR3 length: 13 residues. The ends were cut back, 10 bases at V and 2 bases at J, with 13 bases in the middle. The germline CDR1 and CDR2 sequences are MNHEY and SMNVEV (reference sequence). This CDR3 is CATRDTSTDTQYF. The CDR3 DNA reads TGTGCCACAAGGGACACCTCCACAGATACGCAGTATTTT.

This clone was detected a few times. This chain links TRBV2 with TRBJ1-2; 9 nucleotides agree with TRBD1. The J segment lost 10 bases and the V segment lost 7 bases, leaving 7 bases of the junction unmatched. Germline assignment: CDR1 SNHLY and CDR2 FYNNEI. The CDR3 is made up of 12 amino acids. The DNA of the CDR3 is TGTGCCAGCACCCCGGGACAGGGCGTCTACACCTTC. Translating gives CASTPGQGVYTF.

This CDR3 is CASSRTGVDTQYF. CDR3 DNA sequence: TGTGCCAGCAGCCGTACTGGTGTAGATACGCAGTATTTT. This chain uses TRBV11-2 with TRBJ2-3; the D is unclear. Germline V gene sequence: CDR1 SGHAT, CDR2 FQNNGV. This CDR3 comprises 13 residues. Trimming left V 5 bases short and J 5 bases short, with 11 bases between.

This clone showed up just a few times. The genes are TRBV29-1 and TRBJ2-1, with TRBD2 identical over 8 bases. V lost 6 bases to trimming and J lost 4 bases; unmatched junction nucleotides: 8. Germline V gene data show CDR1 as SQVTM and CDR2 as ANQGSEA. This CDR3 is built from 14 residues. The CDR3 sequence: CSVPRRGVYNEQFF. CDR3 coding DNA: TGCAGCGTCCCACGGCGGGGGGTTTACAATGAGCAGTTCTTC.

The J gene is TRBJ1-1, the V gene TRBV29-1; D gene uncertain. Trimming took off 7 bases at V and 1 base at J, with 4 bases between the two ends. This CDR3 has 10 amino acids. Germline CDR1 SQVTM, CDR2 ANQGSEA. Here the CDR3 reads CSAQNTEAFF. CDR3 nucleotides: TGCAGCGCCCAGAACACTGAAGCTTTCTTT.

This clone turned up a few times. This chain uses TRBV6-1 with TRBJ2-2; D is tentatively TRBD1 or TRBD2 (5 bases each). Germline-derived CDR1 and CDR2 are MNHNS and SASEGT. This CDR3 comprises 16 residues. V was cut by 1 base and J by 4 bases, with 13 bases left in between. DNA of the CDR3: TGTGCCAGCAGTGAAGTGAGCGGACACTTCACCGGGGAGCTGTTTTTT. Translated: CASSEVSGHFTGELFF.

The chain carries TRBV10-3 and TRBJ2-7; D uncertain. The length of the CDR3 is 15 residues. Germline V CDR1 and CDR2: ENHRY, SYGVKD. Trimming removed 0 bases from V and 2 bases from J, with 11 bases in between. The CDR3 DNA reads as TGTGCCATCAGTGAGTCTTATGGCACAACCTACGAGCAGTACTTC. This encodes CAISESYGTTYEQYF.

This clone was seen more than once but under ten times. The chain employs TRBV28 and TRBJ2-7, with D possibly TRBD1 on 5 matching bases. The germline V and J ends were trimmed by 3 bases and 11 bases, with 11 bases remaining between them. Looked up from germline, CDR1 is MDHEN and CDR2 is SYDVKM. The length of the CDR3 is 11 residues. CDR3 bases: TGTGCCAGCAGTTTCGAGGACAAGAAGTACTTC. Translation gives CASSFEDKKYF.

The chain joins TRBV4-1 to TRBJ1-2; D call uncertain. CDR1 and CDR2 from the germline V gene are MGHRA and YSYEKL. V shed 1 base and J shed 2 bases, with 14 bases lying between them. This CDR3 comprises 16 residues. The CDR3 nucleotides are TGCGCCAGCAGCCAAGGGGAGGGCGGCAGGAACTATGGCTACACCTTC. It encodes CASSQGEGGRNYGYTF.

The table lists this clone with a few counts. The chain has TRBV4-1 and TRBJ1-5; possible D gene TRBD1, 5 bases. The V end was cut by 4 bases, the J end by 1 base, with 20 bases between. In germline, CDR1 is MGHRA, CDR2 YSYEKL. There are 18 residues in the CDR3. This CDR3 reads CASSREGFPGVSNQPQHF. CDR3 bases: TGCGCCAGCAGCCGAGAGGGCTTTCCGGGGGTAAGCAATCAGCCCCAGCATTTT.